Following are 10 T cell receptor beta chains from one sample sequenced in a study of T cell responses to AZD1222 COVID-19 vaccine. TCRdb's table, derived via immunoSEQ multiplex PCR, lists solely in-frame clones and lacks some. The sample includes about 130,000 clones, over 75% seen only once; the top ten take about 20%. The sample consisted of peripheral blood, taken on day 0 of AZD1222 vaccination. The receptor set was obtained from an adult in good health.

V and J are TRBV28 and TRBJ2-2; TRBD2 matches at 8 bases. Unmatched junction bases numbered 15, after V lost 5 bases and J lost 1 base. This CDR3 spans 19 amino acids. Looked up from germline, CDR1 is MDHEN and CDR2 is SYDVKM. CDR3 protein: CASSLHRWGSGVNTGELFF. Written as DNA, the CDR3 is TGTGCCAGCAGTCTCCACCGGTGGGGTAGCGGGGTGAACACCGGGGAGCTGTTTTTT.

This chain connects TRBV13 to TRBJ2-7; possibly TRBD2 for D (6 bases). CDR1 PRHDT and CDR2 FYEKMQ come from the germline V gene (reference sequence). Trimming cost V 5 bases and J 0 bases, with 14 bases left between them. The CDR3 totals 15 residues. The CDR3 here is CASSPPGGSSYEQYF. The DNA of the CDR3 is TGTGCCAGCAGCCCCCCCGGGGGAAGCTCCTACGAGCAGTACTTC.

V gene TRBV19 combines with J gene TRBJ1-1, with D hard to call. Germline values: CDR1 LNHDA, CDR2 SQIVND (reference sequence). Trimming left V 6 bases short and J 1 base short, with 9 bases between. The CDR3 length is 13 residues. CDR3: CASSPMGNTEAFF. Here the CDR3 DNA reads TGTGCCAGTAGCCCCATGGGGAACACTGAAGCTTTCTTT.

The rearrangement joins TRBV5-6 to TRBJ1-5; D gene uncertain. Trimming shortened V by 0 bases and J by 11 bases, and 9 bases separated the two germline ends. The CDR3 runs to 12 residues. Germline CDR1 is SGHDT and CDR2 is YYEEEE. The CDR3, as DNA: TGTGCCAGCAGCTTGGCCGGATCGGCCCAGCATTTT. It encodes CASSLAGSAQHF. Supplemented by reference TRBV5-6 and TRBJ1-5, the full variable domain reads DAGVTQSPTHLIKTRGQQVTLRCSPKSGHDTVSWYQQALGQGPQFIFQYYEEEERQRGNFPDRFSGHQFPNYSSELNVNALLLGDSALYLCASSLAGSAQHFGDGTRLSIL.

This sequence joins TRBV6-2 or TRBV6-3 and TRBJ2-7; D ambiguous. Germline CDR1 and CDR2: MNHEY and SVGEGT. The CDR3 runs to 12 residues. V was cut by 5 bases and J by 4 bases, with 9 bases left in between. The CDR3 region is CASSTTRYEQYF. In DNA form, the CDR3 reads TGTGCCAGCAGTACGACACGATACGAGCAGTACTTC.

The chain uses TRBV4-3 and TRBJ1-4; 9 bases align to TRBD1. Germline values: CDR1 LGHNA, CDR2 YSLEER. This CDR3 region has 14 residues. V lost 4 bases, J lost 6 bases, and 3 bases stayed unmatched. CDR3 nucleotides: TGCGCCAGCAGCCTGACAGGGGGGTATGAAAAACTGTTTTTT. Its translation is CASSLTGGYEKLFF.

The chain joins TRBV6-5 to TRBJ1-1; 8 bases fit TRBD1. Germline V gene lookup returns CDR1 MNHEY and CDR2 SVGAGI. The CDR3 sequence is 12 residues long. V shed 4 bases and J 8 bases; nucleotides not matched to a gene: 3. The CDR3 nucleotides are TGTGCCAGCAGTTGGGCAGGGGGCGAAGCTTTCTTT. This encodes CASSWAGGEAFF.

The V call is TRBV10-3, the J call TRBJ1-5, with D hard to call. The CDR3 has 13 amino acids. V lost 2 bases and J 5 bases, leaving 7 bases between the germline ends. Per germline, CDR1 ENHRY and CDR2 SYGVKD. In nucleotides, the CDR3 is TGTGCCATCAGTGAGGATCAGGATCAGCCCCAGCATTTT. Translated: CAISEDQDQPQHF.

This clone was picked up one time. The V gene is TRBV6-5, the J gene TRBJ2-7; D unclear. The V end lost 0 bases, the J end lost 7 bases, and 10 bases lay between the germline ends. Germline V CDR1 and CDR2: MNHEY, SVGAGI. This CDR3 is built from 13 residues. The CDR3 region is CASSYSPVGEQYF. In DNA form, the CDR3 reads TGTGCCAGCAGTTACTCGCCTGTAGGAGAGCAGTACTTC.

The CDR3 here is CASSLYLWDTEAFF. The CDR3 bases are TGTGCCAGCAGCTTGTATCTCTGGGACACTGAAGCTTTCTTT. V and J are TRBV5-5 and TRBJ1-1; D uncertain. The CDR3 is 14 amino acids. Trimming removed 1 base from V and 3 bases from J, with 10 bases in between. The germline V gene has CDR1 SGHKS and CDR2 YYEKEE (reference sequence).